Detailed here is one TCR beta chain. Its antigen is as yet unknown. The entry originates in a study of beta chain features in type 1 diabetes. Every bit of the isolated RNA underwent reverse transcription, so sequencing read expressed TCRB transcripts. Sequencing was performed with immunoSEQ multiplex PCR; in TCRdb, only in-frame clones are kept and a portion is missing. Of 400,000 or so clones listed, over 10% are singletons. Study-wide points: TCRB CDR3 length was moderately but significantly reduced in all four CD4+ subsets of Type 1 diabetes patients.

Germline values: CDR1 SGHTA, CDR2 FQGNSA. The CDR3 spans 15 residues. The V segment lost 4 bases and the J segment 4 bases; nucleotides outside the gene matches: 7. The material sequenced was naive CD4+ T cells from blood. This sequence was found in a woman younger than 30 with type 1 diabetes. The chain carries TRBV7-2 and TRBJ2-5; 9 positions agree with TRBD2. As DNA, the CDR3 is TGTGCCAGCAGCTCCCGAGCGGGGGGTGGAGAGACCCAGTACTTC. This sequence encodes CASSSRAGGGETQYF.